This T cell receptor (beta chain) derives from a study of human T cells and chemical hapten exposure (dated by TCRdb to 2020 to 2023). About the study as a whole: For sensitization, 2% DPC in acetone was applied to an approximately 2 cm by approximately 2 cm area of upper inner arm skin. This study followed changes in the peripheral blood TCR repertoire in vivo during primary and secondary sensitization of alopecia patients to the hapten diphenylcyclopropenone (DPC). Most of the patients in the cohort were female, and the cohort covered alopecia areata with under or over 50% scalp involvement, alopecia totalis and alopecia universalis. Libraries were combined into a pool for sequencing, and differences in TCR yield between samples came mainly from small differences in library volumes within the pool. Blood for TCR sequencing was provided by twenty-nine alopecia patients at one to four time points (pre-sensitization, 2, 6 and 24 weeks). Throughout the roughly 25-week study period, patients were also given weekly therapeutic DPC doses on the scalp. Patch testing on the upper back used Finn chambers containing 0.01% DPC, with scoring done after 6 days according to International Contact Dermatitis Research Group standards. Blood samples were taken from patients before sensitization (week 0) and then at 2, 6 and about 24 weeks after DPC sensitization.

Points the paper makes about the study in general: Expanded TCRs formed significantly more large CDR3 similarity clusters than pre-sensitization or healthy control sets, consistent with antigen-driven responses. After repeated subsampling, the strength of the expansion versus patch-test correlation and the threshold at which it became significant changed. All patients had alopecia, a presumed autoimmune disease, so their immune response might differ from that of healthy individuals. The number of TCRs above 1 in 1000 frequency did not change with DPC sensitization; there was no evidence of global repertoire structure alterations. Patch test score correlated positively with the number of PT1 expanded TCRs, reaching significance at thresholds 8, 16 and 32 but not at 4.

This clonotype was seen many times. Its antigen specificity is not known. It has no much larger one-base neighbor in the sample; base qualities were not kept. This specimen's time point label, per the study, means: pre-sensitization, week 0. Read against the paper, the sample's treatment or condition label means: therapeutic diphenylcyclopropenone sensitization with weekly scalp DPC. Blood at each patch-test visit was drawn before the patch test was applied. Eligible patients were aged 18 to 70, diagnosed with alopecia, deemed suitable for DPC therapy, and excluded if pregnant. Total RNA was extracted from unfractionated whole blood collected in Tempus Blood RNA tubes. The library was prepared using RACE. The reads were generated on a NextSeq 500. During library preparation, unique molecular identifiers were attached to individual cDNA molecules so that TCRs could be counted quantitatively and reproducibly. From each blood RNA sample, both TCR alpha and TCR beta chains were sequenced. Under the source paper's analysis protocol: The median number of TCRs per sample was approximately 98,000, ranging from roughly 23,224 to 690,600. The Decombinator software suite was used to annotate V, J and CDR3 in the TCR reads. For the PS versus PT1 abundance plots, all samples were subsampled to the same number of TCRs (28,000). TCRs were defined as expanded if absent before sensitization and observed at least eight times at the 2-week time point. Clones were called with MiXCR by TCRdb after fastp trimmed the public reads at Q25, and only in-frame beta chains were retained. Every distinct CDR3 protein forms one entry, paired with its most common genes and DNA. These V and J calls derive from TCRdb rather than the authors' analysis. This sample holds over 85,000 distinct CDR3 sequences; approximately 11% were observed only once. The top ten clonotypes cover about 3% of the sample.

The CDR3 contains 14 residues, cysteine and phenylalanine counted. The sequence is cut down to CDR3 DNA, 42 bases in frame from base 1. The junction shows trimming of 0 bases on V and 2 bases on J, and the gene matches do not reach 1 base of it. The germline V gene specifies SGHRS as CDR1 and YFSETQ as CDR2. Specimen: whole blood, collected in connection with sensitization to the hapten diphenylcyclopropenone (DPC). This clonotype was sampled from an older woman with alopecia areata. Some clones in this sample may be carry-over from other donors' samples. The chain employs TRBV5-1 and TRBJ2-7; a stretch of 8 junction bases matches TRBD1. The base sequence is TGCGCCAGCAGCTTGGGGGACAGGACCTACGAGCAGTACTTC. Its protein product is CASSLGDRTYEQYF.